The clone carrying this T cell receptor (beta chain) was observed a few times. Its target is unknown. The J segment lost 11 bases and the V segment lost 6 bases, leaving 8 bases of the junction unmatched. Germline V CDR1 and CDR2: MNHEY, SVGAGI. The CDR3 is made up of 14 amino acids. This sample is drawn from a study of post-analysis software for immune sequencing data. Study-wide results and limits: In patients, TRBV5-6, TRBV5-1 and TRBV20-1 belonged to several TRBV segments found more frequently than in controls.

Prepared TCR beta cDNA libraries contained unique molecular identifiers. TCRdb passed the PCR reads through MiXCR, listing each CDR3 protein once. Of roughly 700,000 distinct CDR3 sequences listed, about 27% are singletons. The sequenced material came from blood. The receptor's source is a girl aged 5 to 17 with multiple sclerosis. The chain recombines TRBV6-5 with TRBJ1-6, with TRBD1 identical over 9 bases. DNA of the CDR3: TGTGCCAGCAGGCGGGACAGGGATGGCGCACCCCTCCACTTT. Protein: CASRRDRDGAPLHF.